These T cell receptor beta chains were read from a single sample in a study of blood T cell repertoires in COVID-19. The table came from immunoSEQ multiplex PCR; TCRdb's copy has only in-frame clones and leaves some out. The sample contains about 140,000 clones, around nine tenths of which appear only once. Sample: peripheral blood. These TCRs come from a man aged 60 to 75 with active or convalescent COVID-19. Both conserved end residues are part of each CDR3. Each record gives: clone size, D gene, J gene, V gene, CDR3 protein, CDR3 DNA. D genes are given only for firm matches. The size entry is marked missing in some rows and otherwise reads once, few, many or a size class.

>.|.|TRBJ2-3|TRBV6-5
CASRSPGADTQYF
TGTGCCAGCAGGTCCCCGGGTGCAGATACGCAGTATTTT
>few|TRBD1|TRBJ1-2|TRBV10-3
CATMPGTGGPGGGYTF
TGTGCCACCATGCCCGGGACAGGGGGCCCGGGAGGTGGCTACACCTTC
>.|.|TRBJ1-5|TRBV27
CASSFREGQPQHF
TGTGCCAGCAGTTTCAGAGAGGGCCAGCCCCAGCATTTT
>once|.|TRBJ2-2|TRBV28
CASSLVRTAQNTGELFF
TGTGCCAGCAGTTTGGTTCGGACAGCCCAGAACACCGGGGAGCTGTTTTTT
>.|TRBD1|TRBJ2-2|TRBV2
CASGDRVSTGELFF
TGTGCCAGTGGAGACAGGGTTTCCACCGGGGAGCTGTTTTTT
>.|TRBD2|TRBJ2-3|TRBV4-2
CASSQSAGYTSTDTQYF
TGTGCCAGCAGCCAATCAGCGGGATACACTAGCACAGATACGCAGTATTTT
>.|.|TRBJ1-1|TRBV28
CASSLLGQNTEAFF
TGTGCCAGCAGTTTGCTGGGGCAGAACACTGAAGCTTTCTTT
>.|TRBD1|TRBJ1-5|TRBV18
CASSADRSSNQPQHF
TGTGCCAGCTCAGCGGACAGGTCGTCCAATCAGCCCCAGCATTTT
>.|.|TRBJ1-4|TRBV19
CASSRYSNTNEKLFF
TGTGCCAGTAGCCGGTACTCCAATACTAATGAAAAACTGTTTTTT
>.|.|TRBJ2-1|TRBV11-2
CASSTSGSPVSEQFF
TGTGCCAGCAGCACCTCCGGGAGCCCGGTCAGTGAGCAGTTCTTC
>.|.|TRBJ1-3|TRBV16
CASSQLSGGNTIYF
TGTGCCAGCAGCCAATTATCAGGAGGTAACACCATATATTTT
>.|.|TRBJ1-2|TRBV5-5
CASSSGRDMAPVGYGYTF
TGTGCCAGCAGCTCTGGTCGGGACATGGCCCCGGTTGGATATGGCTACACCTTC
>.|.|TRBJ2-1|TRBV27
CASSSPTRAHNEQFF
TGTGCCAGCAGTTCCCCGACTAGGGCTCACAATGAGCAGTTCTTC
>.|TRBD1|TRBJ2-1|TRBV5-4
CASSLGQVVSYNEQFF
TGTGCCAGCAGCCTCGGACAGGTCGTGTCCTACAATGAGCAGTTCTTC
>.|.|TRBJ2-3|TRBV18
CASSPPVTASTDTQYF
TGTGCCAGCTCACCACCGGTGACAGCTAGCACAGATACGCAGTATTTT
>.|.|TRBJ2-6|TRBV6-5
CASSQTGYSTNVLTF
TGTGCCAGCAGCCAAACAGGTTATTCGACCAACGTCCTGACTTTC
>.|TRBD2|TRBJ2-3|TRBV9
CASSVNLAGVVTDTQYF
TGTGCCAGCAGCGTGAATCTAGCGGGAGTAGTTACAGATACGCAGTATTTT
>.|.|TRBJ1-6|TRBV25-1
CASSDDYREGSPLHF
TGTGCCAGCAGTGATGACTACAGGGAAGGGTCACCCCTCCACTTT
>.|TRBD2|TRBJ2-2|TRBV3-1/TRBV3-2
CASSPLPTSGSWRNTGELFF
TGTGCCAGCAGCCCCCTCCCCACTAGCGGGAGCTGGCGAAACACCGGGGAGCTGTTTTTT
>.|TRBD1|TRBJ2-2|TRBV6-5
CASARDRGFGELFF
TGTGCCAGCGCCCGGGACAGGGGTTTCGGGGAGCTGTTTTTT
>.|TRBD1|TRBJ2-7|TRBV6-5
CASTPGQDSYEQYF
TGTGCCTCTACTCCGGGACAGGACTCCTACGAGCAGTACTTC
>.|TRBD1|TRBJ1-2|TRBV28
CASSSGQGNLYGYTF
TGTGCCAGCAGCTCGGGACAGGGTAACCTCTATGGCTACACCTTC
>.|TRBD2|TRBJ2-7|TRBV29-1
CSATISAGGRGEQYF
TGCAGCGCGACCATTTCGGCGGGAGGGAGGGGCGAGCAGTACTTC
>.|.|TRBJ2-7|TRBV6-5
CASRRAEIYEQYF
TGTGCCAGCAGGAGGGCAGAGATCTACGAGCAGTACTTC
>.|.|TRBJ2-7|TRBV15
CATSRERGTYEQYF
TGTGCCACCAGCAGAGAGCGGGGAACCTACGAGCAGTACTTC
>.|TRBD2|TRBJ2-7|TRBV28
CASSLWGGSSYEQYF
TGTGCCAGCAGTTTATGGGGGGGGAGCTCCTACGAGCAGTACTTC
>.|.|TRBJ1-2|TRBV24-1
CATSDFDRRHGYTF
TGTGCCACCAGTGATTTTGATCGCAGGCATGGCTACACCTTC
>few|.|TRBJ2-1|TRBV24-1
CATSDDRGGREQFF
TGTGCCACCAGTGATGATCGGGGAGGTAGGGAGCAGTTCTTC
>.|.|TRBJ2-7|TRBV5-1
CASSSGYEQYF
TGCGCCAGCAGCTCGGGCTACGAGCAGTACTTC
>.|TRBD1|TRBJ1-2|TRBV2
CASRGQWSNYGYTF
TGTGCCAGCCGGGGACAGTGGTCTAACTATGGCTACACCTTC
>.|TRBD1|TRBJ1-3|TRBV30
CAWSGGGGGNTIYF
TGTGCCTGGAGTGGAGGGGGCGGCGGAAACACCATATATTTT
>once|TRBD1|TRBJ2-1|TRBV6-5
CASSTGTGFIDEQFF
TGTGCCAGCAGTACCGGGACAGGGTTTATAGATGAGCAGTTCTTC
>.|TRBD1|TRBJ2-3|TRBV5-1
CASSLARDRASTDTQYF
TGCGCCAGCAGCTTGGCCAGGGACAGGGCGAGCACAGATACGCAGTATTTT
>.|TRBD2|TRBJ2-1|TRBV11-2
CASSSWAGGPDNEQFF
TGTGCCAGCAGCTCCTGGGCGGGAGGGCCTGACAATGAGCAGTTCTTC
>.|TRBD1|TRBJ1-2|TRBV28
CASSLDRGRINYGYTF
TGTGCCAGCAGCCTGGACAGGGGGCGGATAAACTATGGCTACACCTTC
>.|TRBD1|TRBJ2-4|TRBV6-2/TRBV6-3
CASSHGTGGFKNIQYF
TGTGCCAGCAGCCATGGGACAGGGGGCTTCAAAAACATTCAGTACTTC
>.|.|TRBJ1-2|TRBV6-5
CASTNPGQIYGYTF
TGTGCCAGCACCAATCCGGGACAAATCTATGGCTACACCTTC